This TCR beta chain was found in a study of shared clonotypes between healthy human individuals. Overall study findings and caveats: Sequencing depth was a factor that was expected to affect clonotype sharing among donors. Generally, naive subsets (rather than memory subsets) showed larger estimated richness.

Germline V gene lookup returns CDR1 MNHNS and CDR2 SASEGT. The germline V and J ends were trimmed by 7 bases and 6 bases, with 18 bases remaining between them. The CDR3 has 14 amino acids. As originally analysed: ImmunoSEQ sequences covered only the junction and lacked quality scores; filtering therefore differed. Assay: immunoSEQ multiplex PCR; the TCRdb copy retains only in-frame clones and omits some. V, J and clone size were drawn from that table, and D and trimming were deduced from the DNA. Among approximately 940,000 clones listed, approximately 76% were seen once. In this sample, this clone turned up a few times. The antigen remains undetermined.

The TCR comes from a young man in good health. This rearrangement joins TRBV6-1 to TRBJ1-2, with TRBD1 as a possible D gene (6 bases). Sequencing used memory CD4+ T cells sorted from blood. The subset denotes: CD45RA-negative fraction. The CDR3 protein is CASTGGGPGDGYTF. In DNA form, the CDR3 reads TGTGCCAGCACCGGAGGGGGTCCGGGGGATGGCTACACCTTC.